One and the same sample provided the 20 T cell receptor beta chains below, sequenced in a study of cytomegalovirus exposure and HLA in healthy donors. Primers for the PCR totalled 60 Vbeta and 13 Jbeta. Clones were sequenced by immunoSEQ multiplex PCR, and TCRdb holds only the in-frame ones, with some missing. Of 150,000 to 200,000 clones detected, approximately 85% appear once; the ten largest clones hold about a tenth. The sample consisted of PBMCs. All receptors derive from a man between 18 and 35 years old in good health and CMV-seropositive.

This clone occurred once. The rearrangement links TRBV5-4 to TRBJ1-4; D is undetermined. Trimming took 4 bases from V and 0 from J, leaving 10 bases between them. The CDR3 totals 15 residues. Germline lookup yields CDR1 SGHNT and CDR2 YYREEE (reference sequence). Here the CDR3 DNA reads TGTGCCAGCAGCGCCGACATTGCAACTAATGAAAAACTGTTTTTT. Translation gives CASSADIATNEKLFF.

The rearrangement links TRBV28 to TRBJ2-7; D gene uncertain. CDR3 length equals 15 residues. CDR1 and CDR2 (germline): MDHEN, SYDVKM. The germline V and J ends were trimmed by 1 base and 5 bases, with 15 bases remaining between them. CDR3 coding DNA: TGTGCCAGCAGTTTATTCGCAGGCTTACAGAACGAGCAGTACTTC. Translated: CASSLFAGLQNEQYF.

The chain links TRBV30 to TRBJ1-2; D possibly corresponds to TRBD1 (6 bases). Germline V gene lookup returns CDR1 GTSNPN and CDR2 SVGIG (reference sequence). This CDR3 has 11 residues. V gave up 0 bases and J gave up 10 bases, with 9 bases separating them. The CDR3 sequence is CAWSVQGVYTF. The CDR3 DNA reads TGTGCCTGGAGTGTACAGGGTGTCTACACCTTC.

This chain uses TRBV18 with TRBJ2-1; 11 bases align to TRBD1. Germline V gene data show CDR1 as KGHSH and CDR2 as LQKENI. V lost 4 bases to trimming and J lost 4 bases; unmatched junction nucleotides: 6. The CDR3 spans 16 residues. Here the CDR3 reads CASSRGTGGLYNEQFF. For the CDR3, the DNA is TGTGCCAGCTCACGAGGGACAGGGGGTCTTTACAATGAGCAGTTCTTC.

The rearrangement uses TRBV7-6 and TRBJ2-1; 10 bases fit TRBD2. The V segment lost 1 base and the J segment 4 bases; nucleotides outside the gene matches: 1. This CDR3 comprises 15 residues. Per germline, CDR1 SGHVS and CDR2 FNYEAQ. CDR3 amino acids: CASSLERGGYNEQFF. CDR3 DNA sequence: TGTGCCAGCAGCTTAGAGCGGGGGGGTTACAATGAGCAGTTCTTC.

The chain recombines TRBV6-5 with TRBJ1-4; D may be TRBD1 (5 bases). Trimming removed 0 bases at V and 0 bases at J, with 8 bases between. The CDR3 runs to 16 residues. Germline V gives CDR1 MNHEY, CDR2 SVGAGI. The CDR3 spells CASSYSWTTTNEKLFF. The CDR3 DNA sequence: TGTGCCAGCAGTTACTCGTGGACAACAACTAATGAAAAACTGTTTTTT.

The genes are TRBV7-2 and TRBJ2-7; 11 bases line up with TRBD2. CDR1 SGHTA and CDR2 FQGNSA come from the germline V gene. There are 17 residues in the CDR3. Trimming cost V 2 bases and J 5 bases; bases outside gene matches: 11. CDR3 bases: TGTGCCAGCAGCTTATTCCTCTTAGCGGGGGGGCCCCACGAGCAGTACTTC. As protein: CASSLFLLAGGPHEQYF.

CDR3 nucleotides: TGTGCCAGCAGCTTAAGGCGTGAGAGGGGGACTGAAGCTTTCTTT. This codes for CASSLRRERGTEAFF. The gene calls are TRBV5-4 and TRBJ1-1; tentative D call: TRBD1 (6 bases). The CDR3 length is 15 residues. Trimming pared 2 bases from V and 5 bases from J, leaving 16 bases between. Germline V gene data show CDR1 as SGHNT and CDR2 as YYREEE (reference sequence). Drawing the rest from reference TRBV5-4 and TRBJ1-1, the complete variable domain is ETGVTQSPTHLIKTRGQQVTLRCSSQSGHNTVSWYQQALGQGPQFIFQYYREEENGRGNFPPRFSGLQFPNYSSELNVNALELDDSALYLCASSLRRERGTEAFFGQGTRLTVV.

This chain uses TRBV7-9 with TRBJ2-7, with TRBD1 as a possible D gene (6 bases). The CDR3 is 17 amino acids. Germline CDR1 reads SEHNR; CDR2 reads FQNEAQ (reference sequence). V lost 1 base, J lost 4 bases, and 20 bases lay in between. The CDR3 spells CASSLVVGTLDGYEQYF. The CDR3 coding sequence is TGTGCCAGCAGCTTAGTCGTCGGGACACTGGACGGATACGAGCAGTACTTC.

This chain links TRBV7-6 with TRBJ2-1, with 13 bases matching TRBD2. With V trimmed by 5 bases and J by 6 bases, 4 bases remained unmatched. CDR3 length equals 15 residues. The germline V gene encodes CDR1 SGHVS and CDR2 FNYEAQ. DNA of the CDR3: TGTGCCAGCAGCGCGGGGACTAGCGGGGCCAATGAGCAGTTCTTC. It codes for CASSAGTSGANEQFF.

The chain couples TRBV27 to TRBJ2-5; D is possibly TRBD1 (7 bases). Germline CDR1 MNHEY, CDR2 SMNVEV (reference sequence). The CDR3 loop spans 13 amino acids. The ends were cut back, 9 bases at V and 5 bases at J, with 16 bases in the middle. As DNA, the CDR3 is TGTGCCAGTATGGACAGGCGGGGTGAGACCCAGTACTTC. It codes for CASMDRRGETQYF.

The count of this clone is one. The rearrangement uses TRBV18 and TRBJ2-2; 8 positions match TRBD1. This CDR3 contains 16 residues. The J segment lost 4 bases and the V segment lost 0 bases, leaving 4 bases of the junction unmatched. The germline gives CDR1 KGHSH, CDR2 LQKENI. In nucleotides, the CDR3 is TGTGCCAGCTCACCACCGGGGACAGGTTCCACCGGGGAGCTGTTTTTT. Protein: CASSPPGTGSTGELFF.

This clone was detected a few times. The chain joins TRBV4-3 to TRBJ2-5; weak D call: TRBD2 (5 bases). CDR1 LGHNA and CDR2 YSLEER come from the germline V gene. CDR3 size: 15 residues. Trimming left V 0 bases short and J 5 bases short, with 13 bases between. In DNA, the CDR3 is TGCGCCAGCAGCCAAGATATTTACAGAGGGGAGACCCAGTACTTC. Residues: CASSQDIYRGETQYF.

The V and J genes are TRBV29-1 and TRBJ1-2; D remains ambiguous. Trimming pared 3 bases from V and 7 bases from J, leaving 15 bases between. In germline, CDR1 is SQVTM, CDR2 ANQGSEA. The CDR3 has 13 amino acids. The CDR3 loop reads CSVDNLGSAGYTF. CDR3 nucleotide sequence: TGCAGCGTTGATAATCTGGGGAGCGCTGGCTACACCTTC.

The chain combines TRBV11-2 with TRBJ2-7; D remains unclear. The CDR3 consists of 14 residues. Germline V gene sequence: CDR1 SGHAT, CDR2 FQNNGV. With 5 bases removed from V and 0 bases from J, the gap between germline ends came to 11 bases. CDR3 DNA: TGTGCCAGCAGCCGAACTGGTAGCTCCTACGAGCAGTACTTC. It specifies CASSRTGSSYEQYF.

The CDR3 loop reads CASSLVFHSPLHF. CDR3 bases: TGTGCCAGCAGCTTAGTATTCCATTCACCCCTCCACTTT. The gene calls are TRBV11-3 and TRBJ1-6; D is uncertain. The V end lost 1 base, the J end lost 8 bases, and 6 bases lay between the germline ends. This CDR3 spans 13 amino acids. Germline CDR1 SGHNT, CDR2 YENEEA. The full variable domain, its missing parts supplied by reference TRBV11-3 and TRBJ1-6, is EAGVVQSPRYKIIEKKQPVAFWCNPISGHNTLYWYLQNLGQGPELLIRYENEEAVDDSQLPKDRFSAERLKGVDSTLKIQPAELGDSAVYLCASSLVFHSPLHFGNGTRLTVT.

The chain combines TRBV5-1 with TRBJ2-3; TRBD1 matches 8 bases. CDR1 and CDR2 (germline): SGHRS, YFSETQ. This CDR3 has 17 amino acids. Germline trimming cut 4 bases from V and 1 base from J; bases unmatched to any gene: 11. In DNA form, the CDR3 reads TGCGCCAGCAGCCTAGGCGGACAGGGTGTAGGCACAGATACGCAGTATTTT. It encodes CASSLGGQGVGTDTQYF.

This clone has more than one count but fewer than ten. The chain couples TRBV9 to TRBJ2-2, with 11 nucleotides matching TRBD2. The junction had 2 bases not matched to a gene; V was cut back by 0 bases and J by 1 base. Germline CDR1 reads SGDLS; CDR2 reads YYNGEE. CDR3 length: 17 residues. The CDR3 DNA reads as TGTGCCAGCAGCGTAGTTGGACTAGCGGGGAACACCGGGGAGCTGTTTTTT. This encodes CASSVVGLAGNTGELFF.

Of note for this clone: This sample includes further DNA sequences coding for the same CDR3. The rearrangement links TRBV9 to TRBJ1-2; 8 nucleotides match TRBD1. Germline V gene lookup returns CDR1 SGDLS and CDR2 YYNGEE. After removal of 0 bases from V and 5 bases from J, the junction contained 6 bases not matched to a gene. The CDR3 loop spans 15 amino acids. Written as DNA, the CDR3 is TGTGCCAGCAGCGTAGAGGCAGGGGGCGGGTATGGCTACACCTTC. This translates into CASSVEAGGGYGYTF.

The V gene is TRBV21-1, the J gene TRBJ1-2; the DNA was not used to check the table's D call, TRBD1. TRBV21-1 is a pseudogene locus. The CDR3 contains 17 residues. The CDR3 sequence: CASSKESLRQGACGYTF. The CDR3, as DNA: TGTGCCAGCAGCAAAGAGTCGCTGAGACAGGGGGCTTGTGGCTACACCTTC.